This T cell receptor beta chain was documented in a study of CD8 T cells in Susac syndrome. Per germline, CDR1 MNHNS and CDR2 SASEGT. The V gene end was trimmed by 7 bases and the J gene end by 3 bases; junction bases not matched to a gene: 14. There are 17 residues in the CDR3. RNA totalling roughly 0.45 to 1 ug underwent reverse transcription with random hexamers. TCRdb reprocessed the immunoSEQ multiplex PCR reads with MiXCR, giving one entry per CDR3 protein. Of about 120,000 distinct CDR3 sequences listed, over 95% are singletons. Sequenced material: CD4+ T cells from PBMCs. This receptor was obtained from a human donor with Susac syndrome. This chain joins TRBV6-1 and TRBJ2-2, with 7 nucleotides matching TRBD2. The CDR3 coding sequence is TGTGCCAGCACCCGACGAGGGCCAAGCGGGGACACCGGGGAGCTGTTTTTT. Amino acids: CASTRRGPSGDTGELFF.